This is a list of T cell receptor beta chains from one sample in a study of OX40 agonist ivuxolimab in advanced cancers. The method was immunoSEQ multiplex PCR; TCRdb's version includes in-frame clones alone and lacks a portion of them. The table includes fewer than 120,000 clones, approximately 89% detected once. The sequenced sample was CD4+ or CD8+ T cells sorted from blood, obtained in a trial of the OX40 agonist ivuxolimab. The receptors come from an adult with an advanced solid tumor such as melanoma, head and neck, liver or kidney cancer. Both conserved end residues are part of each CDR3.

V: TRBV9
J: TRBJ2-7
CDR3: CASTPGDRPTYEQYF

V: TRBV5-6
J: TRBJ2-5
CDR3: CASSTGRYQETQYF

V: TRBV5-4
J: TRBJ2-2
CDR3: CASSFGTTNTGELFF

V: TRBV7-2
J: TRBJ2-3
CDR3: CASSLVAGKTDTQYF

V: TRBV6-5
J: TRBJ1-1
CDR3: CASSSLPTEDTEAFF

V: TRBV7-7
J: TRBJ2-3
CDR3: CASSFSPTDTQYF

V: TRBV7-2
J: TRBJ1-3
CDR3: CASSFQGLRISGNTIYF

V: TRBV18
J: TRBJ1-3
CDR3: CASSQGSANSGNTIYF

V: TRBV7-9
J: TRBJ2-3
CDR3: CASSLEGDTQYF

V: TRBV6-5
J: TRBJ2-5
CDR3: CASSYLGLDQETQYF

V: TRBV7-9
J: TRBJ2-5
CDR3: CASSLGRLAGEETQYF

V: TRBV7-6
J: TRBJ1-1
CDR3: CASSLNRDRAEAFF

V: TRBV11-2
J: TRBJ2-7
CDR3: CASSPLAGKNYYEQYF

V: TRBV11-2
J: TRBJ2-7
CDR3: CASSLEGSGSYEQYF

V: TRBV4-1
J: TRBJ2-5
CDR3: CASSQDNEETQYF

V: TRBV6-5
J: TRBJ1-1
CDR3: CASSSMEDTEAFF

V: TRBV11-1
J: TRBJ2-7
CDR3: CASTLAGGTYEQYF

V: TRBV7-2
J: TRBJ1-2
CDR3: CASSSSRTTYYGYTF

V: TRBV10-3
J: TRBJ2-2
CDR3: CAISGSGGLNTGELFF

V: TRBV18
J: TRBJ2-7
CDR3: CASSRIGTGESYEQYF

V: TRBV5-4
J: TRBJ1-5
CDR3: CASSIGTGYGPQHF

V: TRBV5-4
J: TRBJ1-1
CDR3: CASSPLGARNTEAFF

V: TRBV7-9
J: TRBJ2-1
CDR3: CASSFSGRVVISNEQFF

V: TRBV5-8
J: TRBJ2-7
CDR3: CASSLVLTVAYEQYF